This record covers a single T cell receptor beta chain. Its target is not known. The authors built TCR beta libraries using iRepertoire HTBI primers and Arm-PCR of CDR3 regions. In TCRdb, the multiplex PCR reads were re-called with MiXCR into one record per CDR3 protein. This sample has a few hundred thousand distinct CDR3 sequences, with roughly 20% found just once. The data are from a study of regulatory T cells in long-lasting Graves disease. On the study more broadly: The criterion for persistent Graves' disease was over 5 years of antithyroid drugs with positive TSH receptor antibodies. Study-wide points: Comparison showed that persistent patients shared more public clonotypes (about 3,000) than new patients (approximately 930).

CDR1 is MNHEY, CDR2 SMNVEV, per germline (reference sequence). V was clipped by 2 bases and J by 4 bases, with 12 bases between them. The CDR3 runs to 15 residues. Time point meaning: persistent/refractory GD, antithyroid drugs over 5 years with positive TRAb. The TCR library was made from RNA that had been extracted from PBMCs in TRIzol. Diagnosing Graves' disease relied on the American Thyroid Association guidelines. Sequences were derived from peripheral blood mononuclear cells (PBMCs), sampled when the disease was refractory, from a patient treated with antithyroid drugs. The chain employs TRBV27 and TRBJ2-1; D call uncertain. This receptor was obtained from a woman aged 40 to 49 with Graves disease. In DNA, the CDR3 is TGTGCCAGCAGTTTACTAGTTCCCGTTTACAATGAGCAGTTCTTC. As protein: CASSLLVPVYNEQFF.